This T cell receptor beta chain was observed in a study of OX40 agonist ivuxolimab in advanced cancers. The study, taken as a whole, reports: Among the lowest levels of clonal expansion were found in partial responders at 0.1-3.0 mg/kg. The study found that CD8+ T cells averaged more expanded clones than CD4+.

This table comes from immunoSEQ multiplex PCR, and its TCRdb copy is limited to in-frame clones, with some not included. The sample records roughly 61,000 clones, around 90% being singletons. CDR1 DFQATT and CDR2 SNEGSKA come from the germline V gene (reference sequence). V shed 0 bases and J shed 8 bases, with 5 bases lying between them. The CDR3 totals 11 residues. A note on this clone: What it binds is not known.

This chain joins TRBV20-1 and TRBJ2-1; D remains unclear. This TCR came from an adult with an advanced solid tumor such as melanoma, head and neck, liver or kidney cancer. Specimen: CD4+ or CD8+ T cells sorted from blood, collected in a trial of the OX40 agonist ivuxolimab. DNA of the CDR3: TGCAGTGCTAGAGATCTCCATGAGCAGTTCTTC. This encodes CSARDLHEQFF.